A selection of T cell receptor beta chains follows, all from one sample in a study of neoadjuvant anti-PD-1 for oral cavity cancer. Profiling relied on immunoSEQ multiplex PCR, and the TCRdb table lists in-frame clones only, not all of them. The sample carries roughly 7,000 clones, about 80% recorded once. This specimen consisted of PBMCs, obtained before nivolumab (anti-PD-1) treatment. These receptors were collected from a person aged 40 to 85 with oral cavity squamous cell carcinoma. CDR3s include the opening cysteine and the closing phenylalanine or tryptophan. The order of the fields is V gene, J gene, clone size, D gene, CDR3 protein, CDR3 DNA. The D gene is left open where the match is weak. Size values are once, few and many counts, or a class for expanded clones, and some rows have none.

TRBV5-5	TRBJ2-3	NA	TRBD2	CASSPGGLPLFGTDTQYF	TGTGCCAGCAGCCCTGGGGGACTACCCTTATTCGGCACAGATACGCAGTATTTT
TRBV7-3	TRBJ2-3	NA	TRBD2	CASSLGLAGYTDTQYF	TGTGCCAGCAGTCTCGGACTAGCGGGCTACACAGATACGCAGTATTTT
TRBV4-3	TRBJ2-1	large	NA	CASSQSSAGGYNEQFF	TGCGCCAGCAGCCAGTCCTCAGCGGGCGGCTACAATGAGCAGTTCTTC
TRBV6-6	TRBJ2-2	NA	TRBD1	CASRSGQDTGELFF	TGTGCCAGCAGAAGTGGACAGGACACCGGGGAGCTGTTTTTT
TRBV7-8	TRBJ2-1	NA	TRBD2	CASSPGGRSEQFF	TGTGCCAGCAGCCCGGGGGGGCGAAGTGAGCAGTTCTTC
TRBV7-2	TRBJ1-6	NA	TRBD1	CASSLDREGSPLHF	TGTGCCAGCAGCCTGGACAGGGAGGGTTCACCCCTCCACTTT
TRBV15	TRBJ2-5	NA	TRBD2	CATSRGPSGGPWETQYF	TGTGCCACCAGCAGAGGTCCTAGCGGGGGACCTTGGGAGACCCAGTACTTC
TRBV7-8	TRBJ2-2	NA	NA	CASSARTLPTGELFF	TGTGCCAGCAGCGCCCGGACACTACCCACCGGGGAGCTGTTTTTT
TRBV19	TRBJ1-1	NA	NA	CASSIVYSLNTEAFF	TGTGCCAGTAGTATAGTGTACAGTCTGAACACTGAAGCTTTCTTT
TRBV7-9	TRBJ2-5	NA	TRBD1	CASSSRTGLEEETQYF	TGTGCCAGCAGTTCCAGGACAGGGTTGGAAGAAGAGACCCAGTACTTC
TRBV4-3	TRBJ2-3	NA	TRBD1	CASSQADRDLGDTQYF	TGCGCCAGCAGCCAAGCGGACAGGGACCTGGGAGATACGCAGTATTTT
TRBV5-1	TRBJ1-1	few	NA	CASSLAHGNTEAFF	TGCGCCAGCAGCTTGGCCCACGGGAACACTGAAGCTTTCTTT
TRBV10-3	TRBJ1-2	NA	NA	CAISADGIYGYTF	TGTGCCATCAGTGCGGACGGGATCTATGGCTACACCTTC
TRBV9	TRBJ2-1	few	NA	CASSVVDAKNEQFF	TGTGCCAGCAGCGTAGTGGACGCCAAGAATGAGCAGTTCTTC
TRBV10-3	TRBJ2-3	NA	NA	CAISEPGSTDTQYF	TGTGCCATCAGTGAACCGGGGTCCACAGATACGCAGTATTTT
TRBV5-4	TRBJ1-1	NA	NA	CASSSRGGNTEAFF	TGTGCCAGCAGCTCTAGGGGGGGGAACACTGAAGCTTTCTTT
TRBV6-6	TRBJ2-3	NA	TRBD2	CASSWVTSGGTDTQYF	TGTGCCAGCAGTTGGGTGACTAGCGGGGGGACAGATACGCAGTATTTT
TRBV2	TRBJ2-3	NA	NA	CASSDDTSTDTQYF	TGTGCCAGCAGTGACGACACAAGCACAGATACGCAGTATTTT
TRBV20-1	TRBJ2-3	once	NA	CSARITDTQYF	TGCAGTGCTAGAATAACAGATACGCAGTATTTT
TRBV7-6	TRBJ2-1	NA	NA	CASSLNWQGSYNEQFF	TGTGCCAGCAGCTTAAATTGGCAGGGATCCTACAATGAGCAGTTCTTC
TRBV28	TRBJ1-6	few	TRBD1	CASSFSGGNNSPLHF	TGTGCCAGCAGTTTTTCAGGGGGAAATAATTCACCCCTCCACTTT
TRBV6-1	TRBJ1-2	NA	NA	CASSESGGRWGYTF	TGTGCCAGCAGTGAATCAGGTGGTCGATGGGGCTACACCTTC
TRBV5-1	TRBJ1-1	NA	TRBD1	CASSLEVTGSSFF	TGCGCCAGCAGCTTGGAGGTGACAGGGTCATCTTTCTTT
TRBV10-2	TRBJ2-3	NA	TRBD1	CASINDIPGQGAATDTQYF	TGCGCCAGCATCAACGATATCCCGGGACAGGGGGCTGCAACAGATACGCAGTATTTT
TRBV5-5	TRBJ2-5	NA	NA	CASSFGGDETQYF	TGTGCCAGCAGCTTCGGAGGGGACGAGACCCAGTACTTC
TRBV10-3	TRBJ1-2	NA	TRBD1	CAISERDSSGYTF	TGTGCCATCAGTGAGCGGGACAGTTCTGGCTACACCTTC
TRBV6-5	TRBJ2-7	NA	TRBD1	CASSRGTDYEQYF	TGTGCCAGCAGCAGGGGGACAGACTACGAGCAGTACTTC
TRBV7-2	TRBJ2-5	NA	NA	CASSPVGQETQYF	TGTGCCAGCAGCCCCGTTGGTCAAGAGACCCAGTACTTC
TRBV2	TRBJ2-7	NA	TRBD2	CASKTSTSGSYEQYF	TGTGCCAGCAAGACTTCGACTAGCGGTTCCTACGAGCAGTACTTC
TRBV7-8	TRBJ1-3	NA	NA	CASSLGARPFSGNTIYF	TGTGCCAGCAGCTTAGGTGCCCGGCCCTTCTCTGGAAACACCATATATTTT